Each of the 32 T cell receptor beta chains below was sequenced from the same sample in a study of blood T cells in healthy people across ages. A second roughly 7 to 11 cycle PCR used barcoded and J-beta primers. TCRdb called the 5' RACE reads again in MiXCR, with one record for every CDR3 protein. In the table there are about 1.1 million distinct CDR3 sequences, 35% to 45% of which are singletons. Sequencing used blood. These receptors were taken from a man aged 18-30 years in good health.

The V and J genes are TRBV18 and TRBJ1-5; D is possibly TRBD1 (5 bases). The ends were cut back, 4 bases at V and 2 bases at J, with 12 bases in the middle. CDR1 is KGHSH, CDR2 LQKENI, per germline. The CDR3 extends over 15 amino acids. This CDR3 reads CASSRIDSRNQPQHF. In DNA, the CDR3 is TGTGCCAGCTCACGGATCGACAGTCGCAATCAGCCCCAGCATTTT.

This clonotype was detected many times. This sequence joins TRBV29-1 and TRBJ1-2, with D possibly TRBD1 on 6 matching bases. The CDR3 loop spans 13 amino acids. In germline, CDR1 is SQVTM, CDR2 ANQGSEA. The V end lost 5 bases, the J end lost 5 bases, and 15 bases lay between the germline ends. CDR3 residues: CSVHRDSEYGYTF. The DNA of the CDR3 is TGCAGCGTTCACAGGGATTCGGAATATGGCTACACCTTC.

This clonotype was observed many times. V usage is TRBV4-3 and J usage is TRBJ1-2; D ambiguous. Trimming left V 2 bases short and J 10 bases short, with 14 bases between. Looked up from germline, CDR1 is LGHNA and CDR2 is YSLEER. CDR3 length: 13 amino acids. CDR3: CASSQIRQPNYTF. As DNA, the CDR3 is TGCGCCAGCAGCCAAATACGGCAGCCAAACTACACCTTC.

This sequence joins TRBV7-8 and TRBJ2-7; the D is unclear. V dropped 1 base and J dropped 7 bases, with 23 bases sitting between them. The CDR3 covers 17 residues. CDR1 and CDR2 (germline): SGHVS, FQNEAQ. This CDR3 reads CASSLDSWGGSYNEQYF. In DNA, the CDR3 is TGTGCCAGCAGCTTAGATAGCTGGGGTGGGTCCTACAATGAGCAGTACTTC.

This clonotype was observed a handful of times. This sequence joins TRBV3-1 and TRBJ2-5; 9 nucleotides agree with TRBD2. V lost 8 bases, J lost 3 bases, and 7 bases stayed unmatched. CDR3 size: 14 residues. Germline assignment: CDR1 LGHDT and CDR2 YNNKEL (reference sequence). The CDR3: CASARASGEETQYF. CDR3 nucleotide sequence: TGTGCCAGCGCCCGAGCTAGCGGGGAAGAGACCCAGTACTTC.

The chain is built from TRBV10-3 and TRBJ1-1; the D is unclear. There are 13 residues in the CDR3. Germline-derived CDR1 and CDR2 are ENHRY and SYGVKD. V was cut by 3 bases and J by 5 bases, with 10 bases left in between. The CDR3 sequence is CAISDLRGTEAFF. The CDR3 coding sequence is TGTGCCATCAGTGATCTCCGGGGTACTGAAGCTTTCTTT.

The chain joins TRBV12-3 or TRBV12-4 to TRBJ2-1; 11 bases fit TRBD2. The CDR3 covers 14 residues. The V gene end was trimmed by 2 bases and the J gene end by 10 bases; junction bases not matched to a gene: 4. The CDR3 loop reads CASSLSTSGGEQFF. The CDR3 DNA reads TGTGCCAGCAGTTTATCTACTAGCGGGGGAGAGCAGTTCTTC.

In this sample, this clonotype turned up many times. The chain combines TRBV18 with TRBJ1-2; perhaps TRBD1 as D (5 bases). The germline gives CDR1 KGHSH, CDR2 LQKENI. This CDR3 contains 14 residues. Deletions cut 0 bases from V and 4 bases from J, with 9 bases between. The CDR3 loop reads CASSPPTESYGYTF. DNA of the CDR3: TGTGCCAGCTCACCACCGACAGAGTCCTATGGCTACACCTTC. Complete variable domain (other parts from reference TRBV18 and TRBJ1-2): NAGVMQNPRHLVRRRGQEARLRCSPMKGHSHVYWYRQLPEEGLKFMVYLQKENIIDESGMPKERFSAEFPKEGPSILRIQQVVRGDSAAYFCASSPPTESYGYTFGSGTRLTVV.

The V and J genes are TRBV20-1 and TRBJ2-1, with 8 positions matching TRBD1. The CDR3 contains 12 residues. Germline CDR1 DFQATT, CDR2 SNEGSKA (reference sequence). The junction had 7 bases not matched to a gene; V was cut back by 6 bases and J by 9 bases. The DNA of the CDR3 is TGCAGTGCACCCGACAGGGGCTTTGAGCAGTTCTTC. This encodes CSAPDRGFEQFF.

DNA for the CDR3: TGTGCCAGCAGTTCCCCCCTACTAAACTACAATGAGCAGTTCTTC. Its protein product is CASSSPLLNYNEQFF. The V call is TRBV6-5, the J call TRBJ2-1; D uncertain. In germline, CDR1 is MNHEY, CDR2 SVGAGI. The CDR3 runs to 15 residues. Trimming took 4 bases from V and 3 from J, leaving 13 bases between them.

The chain has TRBV12-3 or TRBV12-4 and TRBJ1-5, with D maybe TRBD1 (6 bases). Trimming left V 4 bases short and J 5 bases short, with 12 bases between. The length of the CDR3 is 14 residues. Here the CDR3 DNA reads TGTGCCAGCAGTTCGGACAGTAAGCATCAGCCCCAGCATTTT. Protein sequence: CASSSDSKHQPQHF.

The sample holds a few counts of this clonotype. The CDR3 DNA reads as TGTGCCAGCAGTTCTATAAGGGGGGGTGATAACTATGGCTACACCTTC. Protein: CASSSIRGGDNYGYTF. The rearrangement links TRBV27 to TRBJ1-2; maybe TRBD1 (6 bases). Germline V gene lookup returns CDR1 MNHEY and CDR2 SMNVEV (reference sequence). CDR3 size: 16 residues. V was shortened by 4 bases and J by 1 base, with 16 bases between the two germline ends.

This chain uses TRBV10-3 with TRBJ2-3; perhaps TRBD2 as D (6 bases). The CDR3 runs to 13 residues. The V gene's germline CDR1 is ENHRY and CDR2 SYGVKD. V lost 10 bases and J 2 bases, leaving 13 bases between the germline ends. DNA of the CDR3: TGTGCCACCCGAGGGGACTTCACAGATACGCAGTATTTT. Translated, it gives CATRGDFTDTQYF.

The V call is TRBV28, the J call TRBJ1-3; D may be TRBD1 (5 bases). CDR1 is MDHEN, CDR2 SYDVKM, per germline. V dropped 5 bases and J dropped 8 bases, with 13 bases sitting between them. This CDR3 comprises 13 residues. CDR3 nucleotides: TGTGCCAGCAGTCGACAGACGGGAGACACCATATATTTT. Residues: CASSRQTGDTIYF.

The chain is built from TRBV29-1 and TRBJ1-2, with 9 bases aligning to TRBD1. The CDR3 extends over 13 amino acids. V lost 8 bases to trimming and J lost 7 bases; unmatched junction nucleotides: 11. Germline CDR1 SQVTM, CDR2 ANQGSEA. CDR3 sequence (DNA): TGCAGCTCTGGGGACAGGGAGGTTGGTGGCTACACCTTC. This encodes CSSGDREVGGYTF.

This chain connects TRBV5-1 to TRBJ2-1, with TRBD2 matching 11 bases. Germline V CDR1 and CDR2: SGHRS, YFSETQ. This CDR3 comprises 18 residues. The trim removed 5 bases at V and 2 bases at J, leaving 12 bases unmatched. CDR3 bases: TGCGCCAGCAGACAAACTAGCGGGGGAACCTCTACCTACAATGAGCAGTTCTTC. Residues: CASRQTSGGTSTYNEQFF.

J is TRBJ1-1 and V is TRBV29-1; the D gene is possibly TRBD1 (5 bases). Germline V gene sequence: CDR1 SQVTM, CDR2 ANQGSEA. There are 15 residues in the CDR3. The ends were cut back, 1 base at V and 1 base at J, with 13 bases in the middle. The CDR3 bases are TGCAGCGTTGAAGGTCGGGGACGGAGGAACACTGAAGCTTTCTTT. Translation gives CSVEGRGRRNTEAFF.

This clonotype was counted ten times or more. V and J are TRBV27 and TRBJ2-5; possibly TRBD2 for D (7 bases). CDR1 is MNHEY and CDR2 is SMNVEV in the germline V gene (reference sequence). This CDR3 comprises 15 residues. V lost 5 bases, J lost 6 bases, and 19 bases lay in between. The CDR3 protein is CASSPLGGGTKTQYF. CDR3 coding DNA: TGTGCCAGCAGTCCCCTAGGGGGGGGTACAAAGACCCAGTACTTC.

This clonotype was observed a handful of times. The rearrangement uses TRBV6-5 and TRBJ1-2, with D uncertain. Per germline, CDR1 MNHEY and CDR2 SVGAGI. This CDR3 region has 12 residues. Deletions cut 6 bases from V and 0 bases from J, with 5 bases between. CDR3 nucleotides: TGTGCCAGCAGCTGGTCTAACTATGGCTACACCTTC. Protein: CASSWSNYGYTF.

CDR3 region: CASSRRDSKTYEQYF. The CDR3 nucleotides read TGTGCCAGCAGTCGCCGGGACAGCAAGACCTACGAGCAGTACTTC. This chain uses TRBV6-6 with TRBJ2-7; 7 nucleotides line up with TRBD1. Trimming cost V 5 bases and J 2 bases; bases outside gene matches: 9. The CDR3 is 15 amino acids. Looked up from germline, CDR1 is MNHNY and CDR2 is SVGAGI (reference sequence).

J is TRBJ1-2 and V is TRBV24-1; D is uncertain. V was clipped by 4 bases and J by 8 bases, with 16 bases between them. Germline-derived CDR1 and CDR2 are KGHDR and SFDVKD. The CDR3 sequence is 14 residues long. Here the CDR3 DNA reads TGTGCCACCAGTGAAACGGAAGGGCCCCTAGGCTACACCTTC. As protein: CATSETEGPLGYTF.

This clonotype was seen a handful of times. The chain links TRBV20-1 to TRBJ2-5; 13 nucleotides match TRBD2. Germline V CDR1 and CDR2: DFQATT, SNEGSKA (reference sequence). CDR3 size: 16 residues. Trimming took 3 bases from V and 4 from J; bases not matched to a gene: 8. The CDR3 DNA reads as TGCAGTGCTAGGGTTGCGACTAGCGGGGGGTCAGAGACCCAGTACTTC. This translates into CSARVATSGGSETQYF.

The chain couples TRBV9 to TRBJ2-7; a weak D match, TRBD1 (6 bases). The J call may be incorrect, as the DNA end agrees better with TRBJ2-5. The CDR3 runs 15 residues. Germline V CDR1 and CDR2: SGDLS, YYNGEE. The chain's CDR3 is CASSEAGQQGETQYF. CDR3 nucleotides: TGTGCCAGCAGCGAGGCCGGACAGCAGGGAGAGACCCAGTACTTC.

This clonotype was recorded at least ten times. The chain employs TRBV7-2 and TRBJ2-1, with D tentatively TRBD2 (7 bases). This CDR3 is 14 amino acids long. Trimming cost V 0 bases and J 15 bases, with 18 bases left between them. Germline assignment: CDR1 SGHTA and CDR2 FQGNSA. For the CDR3, the DNA is TGTGCCAGCAGCTTAGCTACAGGGACTACATTTGCGTTCTTC. Amino acids: CASSLATGTTFAFF.

V gene TRBV5-1 combines with J gene TRBJ2-2; D may be TRBD1 (6 bases). Trimming removed 0 bases from V and 8 bases from J, with 17 bases in between. The germline V gene encodes CDR1 SGHRS and CDR2 YFSETQ. CDR3 length: 16 residues. CDR3 sequence (DNA): TGCGCCAGCAGCTTGGAAGGTTCTGGCACAGGGGGGGAGCTGTTTTTT. Amino acids: CASSLEGSGTGGELFF.

The V and J genes are TRBV4-2 and TRBJ2-5; D is ambiguous. Germline-derived CDR1 and CDR2 are LGHNA and YNFKEQ. This CDR3 is built from 16 residues. Trimming cost V 0 bases and J 3 bases, with 14 bases left between them. The CDR3 DNA reads TGTGCCAGCAGCCAAGATCGGCGGCTAACTAAAGAGACCCAGTACTTC. Translated, it gives CASSQDRRLTKETQYF.

This clonotype was observed a handful of times. This sequence joins TRBV20-1 and TRBJ1-6, with TRBD1 as a possible D gene (6 bases). V was pared by 7 bases and J by 7 bases, with 14 bases between. Germline CDR1 DFQATT, CDR2 SNEGSKA (reference sequence). CDR3 length: 13 residues. In nucleotides, the CDR3 is TGCAGTGTCAGAGGGGGACCAAATTCACCCCTCCACTTT. Translated: CSVRGGPNSPLHF.

This clonotype has more than one count but fewer than ten. The chain has TRBV5-1 and TRBJ2-3; D is possibly TRBD1 (6 bases). Germline CDR1 is SGHRS and CDR2 is YFSETQ. The CDR3 covers 16 residues. Trimming cost V 9 bases and J 2 bases, with 22 bases left between them. The CDR3 DNA is TGCGCCACCGCCGAGATAAGACAGGCAACCACAGATACGCAGTATTTT. This encodes CATAEIRQATTDTQYF.

This clonotype was recorded a few times. The chain employs TRBV4-1 and TRBJ2-5; 8 positions match TRBD2. The CDR3 is made up of 17 amino acids. With V trimmed by 2 bases and J by 3 bases, 11 bases remained unmatched. Germline V gene lookup returns CDR1 MGHRA and CDR2 YSYEKL. The CDR3 nucleotides read TGCGCCAGCAGCCAAAGTGAGGGACTAGTTGGGGAAGAGACCCAGTACTTC. It encodes CASSQSEGLVGEETQYF.

V gene TRBV7-3 combines with J gene TRBJ1-5; D is ambiguous. Germline assignment: CDR1 SGHTA and CDR2 FQGTGA. V dropped 3 bases and J dropped 2 bases, with 8 bases sitting between them. CDR3 length: 14 residues. The CDR3 here is CASSFGEGNQPQHF. CDR3 nucleotides: TGTGCCAGCAGCTTCGGGGAGGGCAATCAGCCCCAGCATTTT.

This clonotype was detected a few times. The rearrangement links TRBV7-9 to TRBJ2-1, with D perhaps being TRBD1 or TRBD2 (5 bases each). This CDR3 has 14 residues. Per the germline V gene, CDR1 is SEHNR and CDR2 is FQNEAQ (reference sequence). Trimming left V 3 bases short and J 10 bases short, with 16 bases between. CDR3 residues: CASSLAMTAVEQFF. The CDR3 DNA sequence: TGTGCCAGCAGCTTGGCCATGACAGCGGTCGAGCAGTTCTTC.

CDR3 sequence reads: CSVERTNTEAFF. The CDR3 nucleotides are TGCAGCGTTGAGAGAACGAACACTGAAGCTTTCTTT. The rearrangement uses TRBV29-1 and TRBJ1-1; D uncertain. The V gene lost 3 bases and the J gene lost 1 base, with 6 bases spanning the gap. CDR1 is SQVTM and CDR2 is ANQGSEA in the germline V gene. This CDR3 is 12 amino acids long.